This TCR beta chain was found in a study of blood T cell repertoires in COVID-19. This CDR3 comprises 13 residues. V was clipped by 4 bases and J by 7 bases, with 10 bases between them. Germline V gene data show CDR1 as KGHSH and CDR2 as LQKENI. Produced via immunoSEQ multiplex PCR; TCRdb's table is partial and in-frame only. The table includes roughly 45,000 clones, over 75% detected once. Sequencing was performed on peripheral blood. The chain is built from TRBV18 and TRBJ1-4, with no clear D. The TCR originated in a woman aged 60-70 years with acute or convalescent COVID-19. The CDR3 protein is CASSRQASEKLFF. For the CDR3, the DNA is TGTGCCAGCTCACGTCAGGCCAGTGAAAAACTGTTTTTT.